These 25 T cell receptor beta chains share one sample of origin, sequenced in a study of spatial heterogeneity in lung cancer. TCRdb fed the 5' RACE reads into MiXCR, producing one record per CDR3 protein. This sample has 17,000 or so distinct CDR3 sequences; about 22% occur once, and the top ten carry 19%. As to time point: sample taken at primary tumor resection. Unsorted whole RNA samples from tumor, nontumor lung or frozen PBMC were sequenced. Specimen: PBMCs, collected at surgery. These receptors all come from a female donor with early-stage non-small cell lung cancer.

This clonotype came up many times. This chain uses TRBV20-1 with TRBJ2-1, with D maybe TRBD2 (6 bases). CDR1 is DFQATT and CDR2 is SNEGSKA in the germline V gene (reference sequence). This CDR3 comprises 15 residues. Trimming cost V 3 bases and J 2 bases, with 14 bases left between them. The CDR3 sequence: CSASLRGGTYNEQFF. CDR3 in DNA: TGCAGTGCTAGCTTGCGGGGAGGCACCTACAATGAGCAGTTCTTC.

The J gene is TRBJ2-7, the V gene TRBV9; 8 bases agree with TRBD2. V trimming: 0 bases; J trimming: 7 bases; junction bases outside the gene matches: 18. In germline, CDR1 is SGDLS, CDR2 YYNGEE. The CDR3 consists of 18 residues. The DNA for the CDR3 is TGTGCCAGCAGCGTAGCGGTAGCGGGATCCAATAATTACGAGGAGCAGTACTTC. This sequence encodes CASSVAVAGSNNYEEQYF.

There are many counts of this clonotype. This chain links TRBV12-3 or TRBV12-4 with TRBJ2-5, with D uncertain. The CDR3 has 12 residues. V was cut by 6 bases and J by 1 base, with 6 bases left in between. CDR3 loop: CASSPFQETQYF. The CDR3 bases are TGTGCCAGCAGCCCGTTCCAAGAGACCCAGTACTTC.

The table lists this clonotype with many counts. The rearrangement uses TRBV9 and TRBJ1-1; 10 bases fit TRBD1. The V and J ends lost 0 bases and 5 bases, in that order; junction bases with no gene match: 7. The V gene's germline CDR1 is SGDLS and CDR2 YYNGEE. The CDR3 length is 16 residues. The CDR3 region is CASSVAGQGSGTEAFF. The CDR3 nucleotides are TGTGCCAGCAGCGTAGCGGGACAGGGGTCGGGGACTGAAGCTTTCTTT.

This clonotype was counted at least ten times. This chain connects TRBV24-1 to TRBJ2-1; 9 bases match TRBD2. The CDR3 runs 17 residues. Germline assignment: CDR1 KGHDR and CDR2 SFDVKD. V was pared by 5 bases and J by 0 bases, with 7 bases of the junction left unmatched. CDR3 nucleotides: TGTGCCACCAGTGTTGCGACTAGCGGTTTCTCCTACAATGAGCAGTTCTTC. It specifies CATSVATSGFSYNEQFF.

This clonotype rates as medium-sized. The chain couples TRBV7-9 to TRBJ1-1; D call uncertain. Between the trimmed V and J ends, which lost 1 base and 2 bases, there was a span of 11 bases. This CDR3 is 15 amino acids long. The germline V gene has CDR1 SEHNR and CDR2 FQNEAQ (reference sequence). As DNA, the CDR3 is TGTGCCAGCAGCTTAGTCGAGGGAACTAACACTGAAGCTTTCTTT. Protein sequence: CASSLVEGTNTEAFF. Together with reference TRBV7-9 and TRBJ1-1, the CDR3 gives the full variable domain: DTGVSQNPRHKITKRGQNVTFRCDPISEHNRLYWYRQTLGQGPEFLTYFQNEAQLEKSRLLSDRFSAERPKGSFSTLEIQRTEQGDSAMYLCASSLVEGTNTEAFFGQGTRLTVV.

The chain carries TRBV2 and TRBJ1-2, with D hard to call. There are 13 residues in the CDR3. V lost 8 bases, J lost 0 bases, and 10 bases lay in between. Germline CDR1 reads SNHLY; CDR2 reads FYNNEI. The CDR3 bases are TGTGCCAGCTGGGCAGTCCCTAACTATGGCTACACCTTC. The encoded protein is CASWAVPNYGYTF.

The chain combines TRBV12-3 or TRBV12-4 with TRBJ2-3; D remains ambiguous. Trimming took 3 bases from V and 2 from J, leaving 9 bases between them. CDR3 size: 14 residues. This chain's CDR3 is CASSFSRPTDTQYF. The CDR3 DNA follows: TGTGCCAGCAGTTTTTCTAGGCCCACAGATACGCAGTATTTT.

This chain uses TRBV7-2 with TRBJ2-3; D may be TRBD2 (6 bases). Trimming left V 0 bases short and J 1 base short, with 17 bases between. The CDR3 is 18 residues long. The V gene's germline CDR1 is SGHTA and CDR2 FQGNSA. CDR3 loop: CASSLAQVVGGGTDTQYF. CDR3 coding DNA: TGTGCCAGCAGCTTAGCGCAAGTCGTGGGGGGTGGCACAGATACGCAGTATTTT.

This clonotype was seen ten or more times. The chain has TRBV13 and TRBJ2-4; 9 nucleotides align to TRBD1. V lost 3 bases to trimming and J lost 6 bases; unmatched junction nucleotides: 15. Germline V gene lookup returns CDR1 PRHDT and CDR2 FYEKMQ (reference sequence). There are 18 residues in the CDR3. The CDR3 sequence: CASSFSLKQGARGNIQYF. The DNA for the CDR3 is TGTGCCAGCAGCTTTAGTCTAAAACAGGGGGCGCGCGGAAACATTCAGTACTTC.

Ten or more counts support this clonotype. The chain recombines TRBV28 with TRBJ2-7; TRBD2 matches 15 bases. Germline loops: CDR1 MDHEN, CDR2 SYDVKM. CDR3 length: 16 amino acids. Trimming took 5 bases from V and 2 from J; bases not matched to a gene: 4. The CDR3 coding sequence is TGTGCCAGCAGTCTAAGGACTAGCGGGAGGGCCTACGAGCAGTACTTC. It yields the protein CASSLRTSGRAYEQYF.

This clonotype was seen a few times. The rearrangement links TRBV27 to TRBJ2-1; D is uncertain. V was pared by 8 bases and J by 4 bases, with 9 bases between. CDR1 is MNHEY and CDR2 is SMNVEV in the germline V gene (reference sequence). The CDR3 loop spans 12 amino acids. CDR3 in DNA: TGTGCCAGCCTGGACCGTTACAATGAGCAGTTCTTC. Encoded protein: CASLDRYNEQFF.

This clonotype came up many times. V gene TRBV6-2 or TRBV6-3 combines with J gene TRBJ1-1; D call uncertain. The CDR3 runs 14 residues. Germline V lookup: CDR1 MNHEY, CDR2 SVGEGT. Trimming took off 6 bases at V and 0 bases at J, with 11 bases between the two ends. For the CDR3, the DNA is TGTGCCAGCAGAAACGGACGAATGAACACTGAAGCTTTCTTT. Translation: CASRNGRMNTEAFF.

This clonotype was counted only a few times. The V and J genes are TRBV28 and TRBJ1-2; 7 bases are shared with TRBD1. The CDR3 spans 14 residues. Germline V gene sequence: CDR1 MDHEN, CDR2 SYDVKM. Unmatched junction bases numbered 7, after V lost 6 bases and J lost 3 bases. CDR3 loop: CASSTTGLYYGYTF. The DNA of the CDR3 is TGTGCCAGCAGCACGACAGGGCTCTACTATGGCTACACCTTC.

This clonotype showed up many times. The V call is TRBV25-1, the J call TRBJ2-6; 9 nucleotides match TRBD1. The germline V gene encodes CDR1 MGHDK and CDR2 SYGVNS. The CDR3 covers 16 residues. Trimming removed 8 bases from V and 0 bases from J; junction bases left unmatched: 5. The chain's CDR3 is CASGGQGRSGANVLTF. The CDR3 DNA sequence: TGTGCCAGCGGAGGACAGGGGCGCTCTGGGGCCAACGTCCTGACTTTC.

This clonotype was counted at least ten times. The chain combines TRBV21-1 with TRBJ2-5; the table's D call of TRBD1 was not tested on the DNA. TRBV21-1 corresponds to a pseudogene. The CDR3 is 14 residues long. The CDR3 loop is CASSGPGVGPAQYF. As DNA, the CDR3 is TGTGCCAGCAGCGGACCGGGGGTTGGCCCGGCCCAGTACTTC.

Ten or more counts support this clonotype. The chain employs TRBV5-1 and TRBJ2-3; D might be TRBD1 (6 bases). V was shortened by 1 base and J by 0 bases, with 18 bases between the two germline ends. The CDR3 is 18 amino acids. Germline assignment: CDR1 SGHRS and CDR2 YFSETQ. This CDR3 reads CASSLRPGAVPSTDTQYF. CDR3 DNA: TGCGCCAGCAGCTTGCGGCCAGGGGCGGTACCTAGCACAGATACGCAGTATTTT.

The rearrangement joins TRBV28 to TRBJ1-1, with D perhaps TRBD1 (5 bases). The CDR3 consists of 14 residues. The germline V gene encodes CDR1 MDHEN and CDR2 SYDVKM. Trimming took off 5 bases at V and 5 bases at J, with 15 bases between the two ends. Written as DNA, the CDR3 is TGTGCCAGCAGTCCCAAGTGGACACGGACTGAAGCTTTCTTT. Its protein is CASSPKWTRTEAFF.

The chain has TRBV10-3 and TRBJ1-2; D remains unclear. V dropped 0 bases and J dropped 8 bases, with 7 bases sitting between them. Germline loops: CDR1 ENHRY, CDR2 SYGVKD. The CDR3 is made up of 12 amino acids. The CDR3 region is CAISESGYGYTF. The CDR3, as DNA: TGTGCCATCAGTGAGTCGGGCTACGGCTACACCTTC.

This clonotype is deemed medium-sized (0.01 to 0.1%). V and J are TRBV3-1 and TRBJ1-1; D unclear. The CDR3 is 14 amino acids. Germline V lookup: CDR1 LGHDT, CDR2 YNNKEL (reference sequence). V was clipped by 5 bases and J by 6 bases, with 16 bases between them. The CDR3 coding sequence is TGTGCCAGCAGCTCGGGTGGGCGTTACGCTGAAGCTTTCTTT. This gives the protein CASSSGGRYAEAFF.

This clonotype was recorded many times. The chain uses TRBV24-1 and TRBJ2-2, with a possible D match to TRBD2 (5 bases). The V gene lost 7 bases and the J gene lost 0 bases, with 11 bases spanning the gap. This CDR3 comprises 15 residues. Germline V CDR1 and CDR2: KGHDR, SFDVKD. The CDR3 protein is CATSPGYSNTGELFF. The CDR3 DNA reads TGTGCCACCAGCCCGGGATATTCGAACACCGGGGAGCTGTTTTTT.

The chain links TRBV7-2 to TRBJ2-7; maybe TRBD2 (6 bases). The CDR3 extends over 15 amino acids. Trimming took 1 base from V and 0 from J, leaving 10 bases between them. Germline CDR1 is SGHTA and CDR2 is FQGNSA. The CDR3 region has the DNA TGTGCCAGCAGCTTAGGATTAGCGGCCTCCTACGAGCAGTACTTC. Translation: CASSLGLAASYEQYF.

This clonotype showed up many times. The chain joins TRBV7-6 to TRBJ2-7; 8 bases match TRBD2. The ends lost 4 bases at V and 2 bases at J; junction bases unmatched: 4. Germline assignment: CDR1 SGHVS and CDR2 FNYEAQ. This CDR3 is built from 14 residues. CDR3 loop: CASSSHGGAYEQYF. In DNA, the CDR3 is TGTGCCAGCAGCTCCCACGGGGGGGCCTACGAGCAGTACTTC.

This clonotype was recorded many times. The chain combines TRBV5-1 with TRBJ2-7, with D perhaps TRBD1 (6 bases). Deletions cut 1 base from V and 3 bases from J, with 17 bases between. The CDR3 runs to 16 residues. The V gene's germline CDR1 is SGHRS and CDR2 YFSETQ. CDR3 protein: CASSLTGTPHLYEQYF. The DNA for the CDR3 is TGCGCCAGCAGCTTGACCGGGACACCGCATCTCTACGAGCAGTACTTC.

Judged by abundance, this clonotype is medium-sized. This chain links TRBV28 with TRBJ2-5; no definite D call. Germline V CDR1 and CDR2: MDHEN, SYDVKM. Trimming pared 3 bases from V and 7 bases from J, leaving 15 bases between. The CDR3 extends over 14 amino acids. The CDR3 is CASSFGSTLRTQYF. As DNA, the CDR3 is TGTGCCAGCAGTTTTGGTAGTACCCTACGGACCCAGTACTTC.